This T cell receptor (beta chain) is drawn from a study of T-cell reconstitution after alpha-beta-depleted transplantation in children. The CDR3 is made up of 16 amino acids. Trimming shortened V by 3 bases and J by 1 base, and 13 bases separated the two germline ends. As it was prepared, the TCRbeta library received unique molecular identifiers. TCRdb reanalysed the PCR reads using MiXCR and keeps one entry per CDR3 protein. The sample has about 360,000 distinct CDR3 sequences, about an eighth seen once. The sample holds a few counts of this clonotype. Sample: PBMCs, taken from the stem cell graft. The chain has TRBV12-3 or TRBV12-4 and TRBJ1-3; the D gene is possibly TRBD1 (6 bases). This receptor was identified in a human donor who donated a stem cell graft to a child with Fanconi anemia. The CDR3 region has the DNA TGTGCCAGCAGTTTTGCAGGGGCCCTATCTGGAAACACCATATATTTT. It translates to CASSFAGALSGNTIYF.